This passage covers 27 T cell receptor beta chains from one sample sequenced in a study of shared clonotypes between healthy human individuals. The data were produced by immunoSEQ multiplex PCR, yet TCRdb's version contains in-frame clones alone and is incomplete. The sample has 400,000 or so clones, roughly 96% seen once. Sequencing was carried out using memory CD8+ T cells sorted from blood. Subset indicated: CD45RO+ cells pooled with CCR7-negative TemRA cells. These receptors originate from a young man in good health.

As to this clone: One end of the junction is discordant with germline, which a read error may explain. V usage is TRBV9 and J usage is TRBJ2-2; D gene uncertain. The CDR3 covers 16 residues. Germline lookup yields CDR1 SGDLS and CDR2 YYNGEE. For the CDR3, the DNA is TGTGCCAGCAGCCCACGGCAGTATTCGAACACCGAGGAGCTGTTTTTT. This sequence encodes CASSPRQYSNTEELFF.

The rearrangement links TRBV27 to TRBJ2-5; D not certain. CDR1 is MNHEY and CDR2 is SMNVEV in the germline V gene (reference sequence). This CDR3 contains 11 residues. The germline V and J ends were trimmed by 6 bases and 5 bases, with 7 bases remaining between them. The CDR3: CASRVRETQYF. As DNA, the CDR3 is TGTGCCAGCAGGGTGAGGGAGACCCAGTACTTC.

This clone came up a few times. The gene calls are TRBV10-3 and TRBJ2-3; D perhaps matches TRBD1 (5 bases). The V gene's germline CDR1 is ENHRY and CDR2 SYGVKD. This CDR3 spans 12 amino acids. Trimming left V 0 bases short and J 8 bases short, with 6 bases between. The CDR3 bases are TGTGCCATCAGTGAGTCGCAGGGTACGCAGTATTTT. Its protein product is CAISESQGTQYF.

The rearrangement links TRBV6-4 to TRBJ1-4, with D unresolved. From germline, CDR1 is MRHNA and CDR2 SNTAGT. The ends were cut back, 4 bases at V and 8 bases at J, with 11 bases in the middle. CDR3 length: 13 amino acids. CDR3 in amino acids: CASSVWVGEKLFF. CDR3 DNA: TGTGCCAGCAGTGTGTGGGTGGGGGAAAAACTGTTTTTT.

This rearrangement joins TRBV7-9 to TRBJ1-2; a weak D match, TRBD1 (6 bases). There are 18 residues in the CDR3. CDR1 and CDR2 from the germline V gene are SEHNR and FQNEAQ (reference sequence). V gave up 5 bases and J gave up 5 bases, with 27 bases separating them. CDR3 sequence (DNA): TGTGCCAGCAGCCCGCACCTGCCTCAAACGGGGACACTTTATGGCTACACCTTC. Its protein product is CASSPHLPQTGTLYGYTF.

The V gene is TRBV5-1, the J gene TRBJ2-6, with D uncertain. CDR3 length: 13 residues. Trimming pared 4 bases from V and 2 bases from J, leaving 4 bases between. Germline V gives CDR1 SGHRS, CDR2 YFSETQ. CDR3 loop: CASSDPGANVLTF. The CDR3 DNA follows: TGCGCCAGCAGCGACCCTGGGGCCAACGTCCTGACTTTC.

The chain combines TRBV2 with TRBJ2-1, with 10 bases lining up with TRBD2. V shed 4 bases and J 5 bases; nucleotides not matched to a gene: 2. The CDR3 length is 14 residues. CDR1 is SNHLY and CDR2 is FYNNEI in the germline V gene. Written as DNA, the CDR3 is TGTGCCAGCAGTGGTGGACTAGCGGACAATGAGCAGTTCTTC. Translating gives CASSGGLADNEQFF.

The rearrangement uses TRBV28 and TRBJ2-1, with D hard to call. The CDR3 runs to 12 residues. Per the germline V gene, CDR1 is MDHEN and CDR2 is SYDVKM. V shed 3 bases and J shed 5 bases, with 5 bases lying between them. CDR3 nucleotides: TGTGCCAGCAGTTTTGCGGACAATGAGCAGTTCTTC. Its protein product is CASSFADNEQFF.

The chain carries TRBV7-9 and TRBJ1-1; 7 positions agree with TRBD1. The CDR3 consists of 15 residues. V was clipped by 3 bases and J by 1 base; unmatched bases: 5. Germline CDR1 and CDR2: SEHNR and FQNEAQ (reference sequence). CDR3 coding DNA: TGTGCCAGCAGCTTTGAAGGGGGCGGGAACACTGAAGCTTTCTTT. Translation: CASSFEGGGNTEAFF.

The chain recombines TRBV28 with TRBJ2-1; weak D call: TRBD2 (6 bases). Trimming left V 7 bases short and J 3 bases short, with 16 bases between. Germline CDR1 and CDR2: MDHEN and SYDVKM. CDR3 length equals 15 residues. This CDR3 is CASTKGLAYYNEQFF. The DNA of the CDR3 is TGTGCCAGCACCAAAGGGCTAGCGTACTACAATGAGCAGTTCTTC.

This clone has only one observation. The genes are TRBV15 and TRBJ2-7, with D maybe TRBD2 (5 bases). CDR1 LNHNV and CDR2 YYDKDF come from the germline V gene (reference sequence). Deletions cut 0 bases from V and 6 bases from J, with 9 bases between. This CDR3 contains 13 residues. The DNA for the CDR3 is TGTGCCACCAGCAGAGATAGCCGGGGCGAGCAGTACTTC. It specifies CATSRDSRGEQYF.

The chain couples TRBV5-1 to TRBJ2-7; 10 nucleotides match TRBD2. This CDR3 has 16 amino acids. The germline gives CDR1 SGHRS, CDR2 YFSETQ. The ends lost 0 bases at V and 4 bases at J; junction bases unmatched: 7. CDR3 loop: CASSLGLAGEWYEQYF. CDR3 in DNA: TGCGCCAGCAGCTTGGGGCTAGCGGGAGAGTGGTACGAGCAGTACTTC.

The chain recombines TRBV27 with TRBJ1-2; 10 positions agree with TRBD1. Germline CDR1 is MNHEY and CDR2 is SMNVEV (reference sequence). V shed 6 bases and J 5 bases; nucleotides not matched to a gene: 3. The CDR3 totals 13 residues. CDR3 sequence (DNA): TGTGCCAGCAGGGGACAGGGGCGATATGGCTACACCTTC. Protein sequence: CASRGQGRYGYTF.

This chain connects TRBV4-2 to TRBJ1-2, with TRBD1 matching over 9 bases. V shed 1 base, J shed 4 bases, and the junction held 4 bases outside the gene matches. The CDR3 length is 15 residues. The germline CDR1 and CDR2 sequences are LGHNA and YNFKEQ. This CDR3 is CASSQAQGAAYGYTF. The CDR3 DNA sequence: TGTGCCAGCAGCCAAGCACAGGGGGCGGCCTATGGCTACACCTTC.

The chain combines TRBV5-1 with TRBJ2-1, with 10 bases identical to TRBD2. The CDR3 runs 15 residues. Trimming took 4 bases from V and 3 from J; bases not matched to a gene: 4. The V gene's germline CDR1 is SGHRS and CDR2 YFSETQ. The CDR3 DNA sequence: TGCGCCAGCAGCCCGGGACTAGCGAACTACAATGAGCAGTTCTTC. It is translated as CASSPGLANYNEQFF. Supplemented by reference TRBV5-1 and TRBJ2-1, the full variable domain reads KAGVTQTPRYLIKTRGQQVTLSCSPISGHRSVSWYQQTPGQGLQFLFEYFSETQRNKGNFPGRFSGRQFSNSRSEMNVSTLELGDSALYLCASSPGLANYNEQFFGPGTRLTVL.

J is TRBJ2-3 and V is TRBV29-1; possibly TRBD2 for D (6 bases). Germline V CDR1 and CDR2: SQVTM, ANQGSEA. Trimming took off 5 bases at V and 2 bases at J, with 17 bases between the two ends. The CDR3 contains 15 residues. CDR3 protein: CSVIPLAELTDTQYF. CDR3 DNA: TGCAGCGTTATCCCCTTAGCGGAGCTCACAGATACGCAGTATTTT.

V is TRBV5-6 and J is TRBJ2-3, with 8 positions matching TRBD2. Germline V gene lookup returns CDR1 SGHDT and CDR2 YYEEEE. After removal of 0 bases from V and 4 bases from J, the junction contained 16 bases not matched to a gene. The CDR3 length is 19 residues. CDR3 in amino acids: CASSLALARWTSLADTQYF. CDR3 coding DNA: TGTGCCAGCAGCTTGGCCTTGGCTAGGTGGACTAGCCTCGCAGATACGCAGTATTTT.

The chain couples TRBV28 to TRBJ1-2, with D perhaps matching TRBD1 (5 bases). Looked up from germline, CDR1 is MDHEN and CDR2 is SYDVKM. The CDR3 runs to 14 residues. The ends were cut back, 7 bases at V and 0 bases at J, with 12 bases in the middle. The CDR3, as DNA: TGTGCCAGCAAGAGACAGTTAGCTAACTATGGCTACACCTTC. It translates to CASKRQLANYGYTF.

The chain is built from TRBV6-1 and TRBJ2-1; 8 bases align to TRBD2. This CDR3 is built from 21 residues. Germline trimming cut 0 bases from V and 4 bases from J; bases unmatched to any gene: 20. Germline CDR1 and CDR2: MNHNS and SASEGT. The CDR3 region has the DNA TGTGCCAGCAGTGAAGCGCTACGTATCTTGGGACTAGAAGTCTGGTACAATGAGCAGTTCTTC. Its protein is CASSEALRILGLEVWYNEQFF.

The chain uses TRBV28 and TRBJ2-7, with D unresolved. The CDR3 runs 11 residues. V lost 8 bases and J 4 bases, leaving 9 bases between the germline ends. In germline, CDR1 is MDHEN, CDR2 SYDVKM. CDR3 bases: TGTGCCAGCTTGGGGTATTACGAGCAGTACTTC. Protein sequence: CASLGYYEQYF.

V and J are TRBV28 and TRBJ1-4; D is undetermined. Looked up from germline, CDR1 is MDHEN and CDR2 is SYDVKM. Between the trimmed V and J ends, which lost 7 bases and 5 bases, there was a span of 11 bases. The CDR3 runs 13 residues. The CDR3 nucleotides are TGTGCCAGCACCCCATCCCCAAATGAAAAACTGTTTTTT. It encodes CASTPSPNEKLFF.

This CDR3 is CASSFVGRAGGDTQYF. For the CDR3, the DNA is TGTGCCAGCAGTTTCGTCGGGAGGGCCGGCGGAGATACGCAGTATTTT. The V call is TRBV27, the J call TRBJ2-3, with TRBD2 matching 8 bases. The length of the CDR3 is 16 residues. V shed 3 bases, J shed 5 bases, and the junction held 10 bases outside the gene matches. Germline V lookup: CDR1 MNHEY, CDR2 SMNVEV (reference sequence).

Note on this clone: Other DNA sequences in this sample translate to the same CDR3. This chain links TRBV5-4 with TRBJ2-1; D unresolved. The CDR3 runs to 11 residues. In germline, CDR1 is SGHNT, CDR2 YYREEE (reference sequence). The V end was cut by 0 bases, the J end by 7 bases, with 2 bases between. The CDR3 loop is CASSLGNEQFF. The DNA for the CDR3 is TGTGCCAGCAGCTTGGGTAATGAGCAGTTCTTC. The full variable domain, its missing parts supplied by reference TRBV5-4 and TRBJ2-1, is ETGVTQSPTHLIKTRGQQVTLRCSSQSGHNTVSWYQQALGQGPQFIFQYYREEENGRGNFPPRFSGLQFPNYSSELNVNALELDDSALYLCASSLGNEQFFGPGTRLTVL.

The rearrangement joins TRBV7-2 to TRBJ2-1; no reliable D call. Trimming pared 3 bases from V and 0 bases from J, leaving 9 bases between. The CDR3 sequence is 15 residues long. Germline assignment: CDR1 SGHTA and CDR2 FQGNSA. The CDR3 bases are TGTGCCAGCAGCTTCGCCCCAAGCTCCTACAATGAGCAGTTCTTC. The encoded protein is CASSFAPSSYNEQFF.

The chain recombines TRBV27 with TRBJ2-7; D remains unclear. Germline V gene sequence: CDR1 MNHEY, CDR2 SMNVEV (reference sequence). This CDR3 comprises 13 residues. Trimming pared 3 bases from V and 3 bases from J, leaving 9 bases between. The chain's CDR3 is CASSFRRYYEQYF. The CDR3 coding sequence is TGTGCCAGCAGTTTCCGGCGATACTACGAGCAGTACTTC.

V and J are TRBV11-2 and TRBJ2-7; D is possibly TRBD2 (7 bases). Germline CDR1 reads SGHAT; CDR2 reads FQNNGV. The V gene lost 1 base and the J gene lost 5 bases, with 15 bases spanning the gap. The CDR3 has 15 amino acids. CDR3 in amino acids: CASSLVGGDKDEQYF. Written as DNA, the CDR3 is TGTGCCAGCAGCTTAGTTGGGGGGGACAAGGACGAGCAGTACTTC.

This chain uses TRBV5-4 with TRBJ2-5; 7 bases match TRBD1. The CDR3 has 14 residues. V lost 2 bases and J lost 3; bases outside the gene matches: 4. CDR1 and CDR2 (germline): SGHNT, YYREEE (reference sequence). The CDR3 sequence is CASSFNDREETQYF. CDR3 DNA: TGTGCCAGCAGCTTCAACGACAGGGAAGAGACCCAGTACTTC.